Described below is a single T cell receptor beta chain sequence and its context. Template material for amplifying TCR beta CDR3 regions consisted of RNA transcripts. HTBI primers were the set used in a first-round RT-PCR of the TCR CDR3. TCRdb re-derived calls from the multiplex PCR reads in MiXCR, one entry per CDR3 protein. The sample lists roughly 700,000 distinct CDR3 sequences; about 15% were seen once. The data were obtained in a study of T cells in Graves' hyperthyroidism and ophthalmopathy. This CDR3 region has 18 residues. CDR1 MNHNS and CDR2 SASEGT come from the germline V gene. Trimming shortened V by 8 bases and J by 2 bases, and 24 bases separated the two germline ends.

The sequenced material came from blood. The clonotype was recovered from a woman younger than 35 with Graves' hyperthyroidism. The chain combines TRBV6-1 with TRBJ2-2; either TRBD1 or TRBD2 may fit D (6 bases each). CDR3 DNA: TGTGCCAGCTCGGGGGCGTTGGCGGCCCTCTTAAACACCGGGGAGCTGTTTTTT. Its translation: CASSGALAALLNTGELFF.